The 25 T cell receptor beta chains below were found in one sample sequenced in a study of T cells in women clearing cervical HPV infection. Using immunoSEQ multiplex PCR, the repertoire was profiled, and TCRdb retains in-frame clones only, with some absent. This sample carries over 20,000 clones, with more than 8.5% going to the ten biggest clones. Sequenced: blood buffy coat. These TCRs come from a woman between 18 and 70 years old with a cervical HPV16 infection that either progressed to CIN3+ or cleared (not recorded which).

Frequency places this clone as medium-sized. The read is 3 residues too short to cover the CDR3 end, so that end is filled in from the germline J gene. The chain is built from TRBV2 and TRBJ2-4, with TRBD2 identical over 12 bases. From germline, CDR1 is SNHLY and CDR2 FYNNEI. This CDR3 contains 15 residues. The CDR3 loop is CASSDGLAGIGLQYF. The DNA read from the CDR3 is TGTGCCAGCAGTGATGGACTAGCGGGGATCGGGCTT.

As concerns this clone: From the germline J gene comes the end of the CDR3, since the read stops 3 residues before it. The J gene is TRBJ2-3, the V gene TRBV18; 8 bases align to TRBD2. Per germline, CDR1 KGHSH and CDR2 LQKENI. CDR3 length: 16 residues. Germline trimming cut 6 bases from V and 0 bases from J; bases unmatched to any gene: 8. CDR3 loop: CASSPPGTRSTDTQYF. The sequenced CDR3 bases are TGTGCCAGCTCGCCGCCCGGGACTAGAAGCACAGATACG.

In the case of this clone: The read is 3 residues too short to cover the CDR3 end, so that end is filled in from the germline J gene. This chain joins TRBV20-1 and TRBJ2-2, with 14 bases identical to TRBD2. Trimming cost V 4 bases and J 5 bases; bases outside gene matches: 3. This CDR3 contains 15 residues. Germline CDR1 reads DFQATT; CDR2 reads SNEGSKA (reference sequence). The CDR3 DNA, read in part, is TGCAGTGCTAAGGGACTAGCGGGAGCGACCGGGGAG. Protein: CSAKGLAGATGE. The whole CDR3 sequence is CSAKGLAGATGELFF.

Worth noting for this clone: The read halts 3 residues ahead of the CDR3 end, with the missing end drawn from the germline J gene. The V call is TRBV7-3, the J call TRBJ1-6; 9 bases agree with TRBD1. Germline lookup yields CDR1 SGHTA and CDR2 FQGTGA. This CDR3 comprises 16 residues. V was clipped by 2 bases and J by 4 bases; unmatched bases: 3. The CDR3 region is CASSLFGQGYNSPLHF. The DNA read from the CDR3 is TGTGCCAGCAGCTTATTTGGACAGGGGTATAATTCACCC.

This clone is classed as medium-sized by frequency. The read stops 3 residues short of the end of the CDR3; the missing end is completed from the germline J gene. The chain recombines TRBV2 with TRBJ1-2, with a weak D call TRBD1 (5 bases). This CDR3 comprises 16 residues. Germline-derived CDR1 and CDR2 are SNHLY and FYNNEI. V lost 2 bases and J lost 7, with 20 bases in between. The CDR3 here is CASSELPSSGGLGYTF. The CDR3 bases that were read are TGTGCCAGCAGTGAACTCCCGAGTTCGGGGGGTCTTGGC.

The sequenced CDR3 bases are TGTGCCAGCAGCCAAGGGTGGGAGGGGTACGAG. Translating it yields CASSQGWEGYE. The complete CDR3 sequence is CASSQGWEGYEQYF. The V and J genes are TRBV7-2 and TRBJ2-7; 7 bases map to TRBD2. The read gets to within 3 residues of the CDR3 end, and the germline J gene fills in the rest. CDR1 and CDR2 (germline): SGHTA, FQGNSA. Trimming cost V 5 bases and J 4 bases; bases outside gene matches: 8. This CDR3 has 14 amino acids.

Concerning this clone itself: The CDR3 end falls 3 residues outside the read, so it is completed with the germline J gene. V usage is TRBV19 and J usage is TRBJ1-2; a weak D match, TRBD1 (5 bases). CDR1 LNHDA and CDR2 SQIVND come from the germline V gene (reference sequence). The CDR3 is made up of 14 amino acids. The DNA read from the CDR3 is TGTGCCAGTAGTTTTGGGACTTCGCAAAAAGGC. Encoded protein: CASSFGTSQKG. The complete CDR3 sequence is CASSFGTSQKGYTF.

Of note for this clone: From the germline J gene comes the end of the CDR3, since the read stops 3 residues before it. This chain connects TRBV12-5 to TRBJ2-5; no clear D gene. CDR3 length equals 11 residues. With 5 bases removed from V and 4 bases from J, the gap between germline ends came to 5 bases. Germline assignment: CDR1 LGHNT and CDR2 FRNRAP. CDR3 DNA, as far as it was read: TGTGCTAGTGGTCAGGTAGAGACC. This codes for CASGQVET. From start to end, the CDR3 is CASGQVETQYF.

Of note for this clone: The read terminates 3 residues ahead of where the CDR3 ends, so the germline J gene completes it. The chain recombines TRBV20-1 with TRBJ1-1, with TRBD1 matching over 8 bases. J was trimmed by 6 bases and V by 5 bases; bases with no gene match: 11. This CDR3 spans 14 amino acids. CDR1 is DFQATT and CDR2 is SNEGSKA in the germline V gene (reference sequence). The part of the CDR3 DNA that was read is TGCAGTGCTCCTAGACAGGGGCGCGAGGCTGAA. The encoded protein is CSAPRQGREAE. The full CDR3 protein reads CSAPRQGREAEAFF.

CDR3 DNA (partial): TGCAGTGCTAGAGGATGGGCAGGGCAGGAAAAA. This sequence encodes CSARGWAGQEK. The CDR3 as a whole reads CSARGWAGQEKLFF. V gene TRBV20-1 combines with J gene TRBJ1-4; tentative D call: TRBD1 (5 bases). The sequence runs out 3 residues before the end of the CDR3; the remainder is reconstructed from the germline J gene. V lost 1 base, J lost 8 bases, and 14 bases lay in between. Germline CDR1 is DFQATT and CDR2 is SNEGSKA (reference sequence). The CDR3 contains 14 residues.

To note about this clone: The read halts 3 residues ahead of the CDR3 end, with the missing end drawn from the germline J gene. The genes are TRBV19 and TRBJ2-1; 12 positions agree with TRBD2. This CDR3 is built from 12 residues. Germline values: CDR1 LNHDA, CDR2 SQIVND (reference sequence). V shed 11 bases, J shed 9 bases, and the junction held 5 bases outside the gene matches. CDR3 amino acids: CASGLAGTEQFF. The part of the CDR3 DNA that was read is TGTGCCTCAGGACTAGCGGGAACTGAG.

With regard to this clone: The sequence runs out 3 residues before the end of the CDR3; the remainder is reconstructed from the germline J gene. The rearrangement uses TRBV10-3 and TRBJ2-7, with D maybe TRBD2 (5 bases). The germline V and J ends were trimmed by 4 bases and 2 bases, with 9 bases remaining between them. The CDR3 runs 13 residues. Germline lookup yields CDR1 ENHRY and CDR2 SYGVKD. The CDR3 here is CAISARLTYEQYF. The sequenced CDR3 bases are TGTGCCATCAGTGCCCGACTAACCTACGAG.

The CDR3 is CSARDNPVGVSPLHF. The part of the CDR3 DNA that was read is TGCAGTGCTAGAGATAACCCCGTCGGGGTTTCACCC. The V and J genes are TRBV20-1 and TRBJ1-6; no firm D call. The CDR3 goes on 3 residues after the read ends, and that part is filled in from the germline J gene. V was cut by 0 bases and J by 9 bases, with 15 bases left in between. This CDR3 has 15 residues. The germline V gene encodes CDR1 DFQATT and CDR2 SNEGSKA (reference sequence).

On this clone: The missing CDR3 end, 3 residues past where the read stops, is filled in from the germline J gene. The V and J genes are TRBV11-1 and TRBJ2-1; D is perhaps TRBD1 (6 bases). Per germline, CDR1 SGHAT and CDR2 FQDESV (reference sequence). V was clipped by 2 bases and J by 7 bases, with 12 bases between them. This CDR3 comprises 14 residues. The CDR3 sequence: CASSLNRVGNEQFF. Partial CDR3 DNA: TGTGCCAGCAGCTTAAACAGGGTGGGGAATGAG.

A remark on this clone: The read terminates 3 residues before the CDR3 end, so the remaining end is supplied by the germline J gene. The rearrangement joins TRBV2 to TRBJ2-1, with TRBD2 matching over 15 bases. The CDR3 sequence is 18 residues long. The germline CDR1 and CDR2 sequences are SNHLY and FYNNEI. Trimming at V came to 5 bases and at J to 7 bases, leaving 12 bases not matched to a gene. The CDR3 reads CASSRTGLAGGIWNEQFF. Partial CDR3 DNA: TGTGCCAGCAGTCGAACGGGACTAGCGGGAGGAATTTGGAATGAG.

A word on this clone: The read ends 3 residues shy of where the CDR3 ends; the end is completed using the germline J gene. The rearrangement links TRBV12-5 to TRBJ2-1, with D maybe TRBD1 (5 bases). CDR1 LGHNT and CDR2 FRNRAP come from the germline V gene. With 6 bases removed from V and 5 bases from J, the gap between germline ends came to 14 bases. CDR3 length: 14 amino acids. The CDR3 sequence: CASGAPLGDNEQFF. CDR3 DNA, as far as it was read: TGTGCTAGTGGAGCCCCCCTAGGGGACAATGAG.

The covered CDR3 bases are TGTGCCATCAGCGTACCTGTGGGACAGGGAGTTGGAGGC. This encodes CAISVPVGQGVGG. In full, the CDR3 reads CAISVPVGQGVGGYTF. The gene calls are TRBV10-3 and TRBJ1-2, with 9 bases identical to TRBD1. The CDR3 goes on 3 residues after the read ends, and that part is filled in from the germline J gene. Germline CDR1 and CDR2: ENHRY and SYGVKD. This CDR3 is built from 16 residues.

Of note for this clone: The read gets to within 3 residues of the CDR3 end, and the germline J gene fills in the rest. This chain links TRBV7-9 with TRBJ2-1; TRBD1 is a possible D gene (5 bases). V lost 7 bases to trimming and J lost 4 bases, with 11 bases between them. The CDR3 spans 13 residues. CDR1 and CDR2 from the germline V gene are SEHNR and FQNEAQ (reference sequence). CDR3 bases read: TGTGCCAGCATAGGGGCTGGGTACAATGAG. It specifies CASIGAGYNE. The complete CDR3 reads CASIGAGYNEQFF.

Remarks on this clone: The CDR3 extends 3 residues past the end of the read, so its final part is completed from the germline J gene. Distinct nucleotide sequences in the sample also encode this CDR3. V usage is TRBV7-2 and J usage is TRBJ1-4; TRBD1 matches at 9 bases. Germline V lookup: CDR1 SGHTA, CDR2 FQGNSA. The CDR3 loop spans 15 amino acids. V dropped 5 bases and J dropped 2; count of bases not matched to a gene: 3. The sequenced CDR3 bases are TGTGCCAGCAGCACAGGGGGCGCGACTAATGAAAAA. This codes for CASSTGGATNEK. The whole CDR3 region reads CASSTGGATNEKLFF.

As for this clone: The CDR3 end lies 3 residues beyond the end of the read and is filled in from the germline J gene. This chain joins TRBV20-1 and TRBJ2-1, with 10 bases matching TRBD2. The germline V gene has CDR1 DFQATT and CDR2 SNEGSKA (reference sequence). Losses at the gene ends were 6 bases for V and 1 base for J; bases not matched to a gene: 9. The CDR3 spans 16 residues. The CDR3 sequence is CSASSGRARSYNEQFF. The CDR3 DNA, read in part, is TGCAGTGCATCCAGCGGGAGGGCGAGGTCCTACAATGAG.

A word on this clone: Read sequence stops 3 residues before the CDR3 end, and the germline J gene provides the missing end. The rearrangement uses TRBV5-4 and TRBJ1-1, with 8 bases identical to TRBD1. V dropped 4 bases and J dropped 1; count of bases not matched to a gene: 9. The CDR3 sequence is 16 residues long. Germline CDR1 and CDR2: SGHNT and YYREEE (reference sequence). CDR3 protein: CASSDRKTGANTEAFF. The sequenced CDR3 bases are TGTGCCAGCAGCGACCGAAAGACAGGGGCGAACACTGAA.

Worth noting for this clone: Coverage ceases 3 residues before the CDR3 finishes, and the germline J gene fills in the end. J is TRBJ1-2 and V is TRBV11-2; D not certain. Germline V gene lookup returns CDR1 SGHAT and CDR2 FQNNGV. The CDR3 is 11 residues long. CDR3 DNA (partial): TGTGCCAGCAGCTTACTAGGAGGC. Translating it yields CASSLLGG. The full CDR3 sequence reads CASSLLGGYTF.

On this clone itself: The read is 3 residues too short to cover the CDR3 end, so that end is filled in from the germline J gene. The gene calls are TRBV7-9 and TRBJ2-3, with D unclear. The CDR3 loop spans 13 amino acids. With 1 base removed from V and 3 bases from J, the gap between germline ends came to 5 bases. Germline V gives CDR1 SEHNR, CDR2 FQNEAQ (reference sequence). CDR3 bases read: TGTGCCAGCAGCTTAGGTTTAACAGATACG. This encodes CASSLGLTDT. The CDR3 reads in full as CASSLGLTDTQYF. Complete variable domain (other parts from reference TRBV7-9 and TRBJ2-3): DTGVSQNPRHKITKRGQNVTFRCDPISEHNRLYWYRQTLGQGPEFLTYFQNEAQLEKSRLLSDRFSAERPKGSFSTLEIQRTEQGDSAMYLCASSLGLTDTQYFGPGTRLTVL.

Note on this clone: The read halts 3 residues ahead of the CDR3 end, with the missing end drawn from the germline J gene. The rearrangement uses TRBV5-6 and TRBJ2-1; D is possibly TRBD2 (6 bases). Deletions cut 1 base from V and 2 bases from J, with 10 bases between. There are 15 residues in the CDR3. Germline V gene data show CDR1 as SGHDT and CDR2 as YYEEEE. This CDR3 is CASSLRGLTYNEQFF. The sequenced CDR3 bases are TGTGCCAGCAGCTTGAGGGGACTGACCTACAATGAG.

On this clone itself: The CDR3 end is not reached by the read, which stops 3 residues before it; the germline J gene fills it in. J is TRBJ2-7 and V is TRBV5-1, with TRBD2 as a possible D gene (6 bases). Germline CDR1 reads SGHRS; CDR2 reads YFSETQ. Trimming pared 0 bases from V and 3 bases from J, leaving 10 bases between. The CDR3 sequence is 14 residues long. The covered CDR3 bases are TGCGCCAGCAGCTTGGGTCTAGCGCTCTACGAG. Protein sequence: CASSLGLALYE. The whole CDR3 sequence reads CASSLGLALYEQYF.